This T cell receptor beta chain was identified in a study of cytomegalovirus exposure and HLA in healthy donors. Whole-study results and caveats: Most observed TCR sequences were rare, whereas some public TCRs were detected in many donors. The study reported that TCR beta sequences accurately predicted HLA-A and HLA-B alleles in most subjects. On later analysis, the bulk of CMV-associated TCR beta chains appeared to be HLA-restricted. Among TCR beta chains of equal frequency, HLA-associated ones were more clonally expanded in a later analysis.

Trimming pared 4 bases from V and 2 bases from J, leaving 16 bases between. CDR1 is SGHTA and CDR2 is FQGTGA in the germline V gene. This CDR3 is 16 amino acids long. To note about this clone: Its antigen is undetermined.

The study ran its PCR with 60 Vbeta and 13 Jbeta primers. Sequencing used immunoSEQ multiplex PCR; TCRdb keeps in-frame clones, though not all of them. The table records 100,000 to 150,000 clones, 81% of them present only once. The TCR originated in a woman aged 40-49 years in good health and CMV-seronegative. The chain joins TRBV7-3 to TRBJ2-3; weak D call: TRBD1 (6 bases). Material: PBMCs. The CDR3 nucleotides read TGTGCCAGCAGCTCACCAGACAGGACCAACACAGATACGCAGTATTTT. Translated: CASSSPDRTNTDTQYF.